This T cell receptor (beta chain) was captured by sequencing in a study of T-cell memory formation after mild COVID-19. Background on the study: There were largely donor-specific TCR clusters.

The CDR3 extends over 14 amino acids. Germline V lookup: CDR1 SGHRS, CDR2 YFSETQ. Trimming shortened V by 4 bases and J by 3 bases, and 13 bases separated the two germline ends. This clonotype has more than one count but fewer than ten. MiXCR was run by TCRdb on the 5' RACE reads, yielding one entry per CDR3 protein. The sample yields about 200,000 distinct CDR3 sequences, around 9.5% seen once. The chain uses TRBV5-1 and TRBJ1-1; possibly TRBD1 for D (6 bases). The origin of this receptor is a man between 18 and 35 years old who had mild COVID-19 (a few samples of this study predate the infection). Cell type and time point are not known. Sequencing used PBMCs or a T cell subset sorted from them (not recorded which). Written as DNA, the CDR3 is TGCGCCAGCAGCATAGGACAGTACTACACTGAAGCTTTCTTT. This translates into CASSIGQYYTEAFF.